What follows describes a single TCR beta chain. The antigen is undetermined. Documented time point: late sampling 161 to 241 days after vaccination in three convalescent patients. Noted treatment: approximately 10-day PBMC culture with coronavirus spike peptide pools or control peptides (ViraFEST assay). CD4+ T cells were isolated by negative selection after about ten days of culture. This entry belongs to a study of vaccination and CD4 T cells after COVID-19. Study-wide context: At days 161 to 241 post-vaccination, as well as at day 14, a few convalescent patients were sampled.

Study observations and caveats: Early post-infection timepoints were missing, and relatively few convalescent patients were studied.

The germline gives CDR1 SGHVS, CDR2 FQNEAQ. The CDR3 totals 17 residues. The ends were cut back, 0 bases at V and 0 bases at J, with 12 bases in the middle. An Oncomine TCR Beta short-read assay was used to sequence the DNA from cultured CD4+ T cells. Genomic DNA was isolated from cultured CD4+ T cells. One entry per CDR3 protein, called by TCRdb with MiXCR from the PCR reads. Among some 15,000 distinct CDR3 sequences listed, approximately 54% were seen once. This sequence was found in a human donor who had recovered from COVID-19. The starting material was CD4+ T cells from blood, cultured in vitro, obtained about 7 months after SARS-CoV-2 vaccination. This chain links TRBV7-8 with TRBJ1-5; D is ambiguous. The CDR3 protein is CASSLALSRNSNQPQHF. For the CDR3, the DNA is TGTGCCAGCAGCTTAGCGCTAAGCAGAAATAGCAATCAGCCCCAGCATTTT.